This entry lists 10 T cell receptor beta chains sequenced from one sample in a study of chemoradiotherapy in HPV16-positive cancers. Sequencing used immunoSEQ multiplex PCR; TCRdb keeps in-frame clones, though not all of them. The sample has about 53,000 clones, roughly nine tenths seen once. Here the sequenced sample was blood, taken from a patient who underwent chemoradiotherapy. The source of these receptors is a human donor with HPV-associated anogenital cancer.

This clone showed up just once. The chain employs TRBV7-9 and TRBJ2-7, with 7 bases fitting TRBD1. The germline V gene encodes CDR1 SEHNR and CDR2 FQNEAQ (reference sequence). The CDR3 has 13 amino acids. The junction had 8 bases not matched to a gene; V was cut back by 5 bases and J by 7 bases. CDR3: CASSPTGAGEQYF. CDR3 coding DNA: TGTGCCAGCAGCCCAACAGGGGCAGGAGAGCAGTACTTC.

V and J are TRBV9 and TRBJ2-2, with unresolved D. The CDR3 is made up of 18 amino acids. Trimming pared 2 bases from V and 0 bases from J, leaving 17 bases between. Germline CDR1 is SGDLS and CDR2 is YYNGEE. Here the CDR3 DNA reads TGTGCCAGCAGCGTCGGCCCAATCTCCGGCGCGAACACCGGGGAGCTGTTTTTT. It codes for CASSVGPISGANTGELFF.

The rearrangement uses TRBV6-5 and TRBJ1-5, with unresolved D. The length of the CDR3 is 14 residues. With 8 bases removed from V and 1 base from J, the gap between germline ends came to 12 bases. Germline V gene sequence: CDR1 MNHEY, CDR2 SVGAGI. The CDR3 spells CASQGLLSNQPQHF. CDR3 nucleotide sequence: TGTGCCAGCCAAGGATTGCTAAGCAATCAGCCCCAGCATTTT.

The chain carries TRBV11-3 and TRBJ2-2; no clear D. Germline V gives CDR1 SGHNT, CDR2 YENEEA. This CDR3 has 15 amino acids. V shed 1 base and J shed 5 bases, with 11 bases lying between them. The CDR3 DNA reads TGTGCCAGCAGCTTAGGACCTACAAGGACCGGGGAGCTGTTTTTT. As protein: CASSLGPTRTGELFF.

The chain is built from TRBV9 and TRBJ1-3, with a tentative D call TRBD1 (5 bases). This CDR3 comprises 14 residues. Germline CDR1 and CDR2: SGDLS and YYNGEE. Trimming removed 0 bases at V and 4 bases at J, with 8 bases between. CDR3 residues: CASSVEGPGNTIYF. Here the CDR3 DNA reads TGTGCCAGCAGCGTAGAGGGGCCAGGAAACACCATATATTTT.

This clone was seen only a few times. In DNA, the CDR3 is TGTGCCAGTAGTATAGAGGGGGAGAACACCGGGGAGCTGTTTTTT. Its protein is CASSIEGENTGELFF. This chain connects TRBV19 to TRBJ2-2, with D perhaps matching TRBD1 or TRBD2 (5 bases each). V was clipped by 0 bases and J by 1 base, with 6 bases between them. The CDR3 sequence is 15 residues long. Germline lookup yields CDR1 LNHDA and CDR2 SQIVND (reference sequence). Full variable domain (missing parts from reference TRBV19 and TRBJ2-2): DGGITQSPKYLFRKEGQNVTLSCEQNLNHDAMYWYRQDPGQGLRLIYYSQIVNDFQKGDIAEGYSVSREKKESFPLTVTSAQKNPTAFYLCASSIEGENTGELFFGEGSRLTVL.

The V and J genes are TRBV7-2 and TRBJ1-5, with unresolved D. V gave up 2 bases and J gave up 0 bases, with 11 bases separating them. Germline V gene lookup returns CDR1 SGHTA and CDR2 FQGNSA. The CDR3 loop spans 16 amino acids. CDR3 bases: TGTGCCAGCAGCTTAACAGCCTCATATAGCAATCAGCCCCAGCATTTT. This translates into CASSLTASYSNQPQHF.

The gene calls are TRBV5-4 and TRBJ2-5, with 7 bases fitting TRBD1. The germline V gene encodes CDR1 SGHNT and CDR2 YYREEE (reference sequence). This CDR3 is built from 16 residues. Unmatched junction bases numbered 13, after V lost 3 bases and J lost 5 bases. The CDR3, as DNA: TGTGCCAGCAGCTCCGGTGGGGGTGAGGGGGCGGAGACCCAGTACTTC. This translates into CASSSGGGEGAETQYF.

V is TRBV2 and J is TRBJ2-1; D uncertain. Germline loops: CDR1 SNHLY, CDR2 FYNNEI. Trimming cost V 0 bases and J 10 bases, with 10 bases left between them. The CDR3 totals 13 residues. Here the CDR3 reads CASSEAGPAEQFF. The CDR3, as DNA: TGTGCCAGCAGTGAAGCTGGCCCAGCCGAGCAGTTCTTC.

This chain connects TRBV7-9 to TRBJ1-1; 7 bases line up with TRBD1. The CDR3 has 14 amino acids. Unmatched junction bases numbered 4, after V lost 4 bases and J lost 2 bases. Germline CDR1 and CDR2: SEHNR and FQNEAQ (reference sequence). The DNA of the CDR3 is TGTGCCAGCAGCTCCGCAGGGGGAAACACTGAAGCTTTCTTT. It yields the protein CASSSAGGNTEAFF. The whole variable domain, remainder taken from reference TRBV7-9 and TRBJ1-1, is DTGVSQNPRHKITKRGQNVTFRCDPISEHNRLYWYRQTLGQGPEFLTYFQNEAQLEKSRLLSDRFSAERPKGSFSTLEIQRTEQGDSAMYLCASSSAGGNTEAFFGQGTRLTVV.